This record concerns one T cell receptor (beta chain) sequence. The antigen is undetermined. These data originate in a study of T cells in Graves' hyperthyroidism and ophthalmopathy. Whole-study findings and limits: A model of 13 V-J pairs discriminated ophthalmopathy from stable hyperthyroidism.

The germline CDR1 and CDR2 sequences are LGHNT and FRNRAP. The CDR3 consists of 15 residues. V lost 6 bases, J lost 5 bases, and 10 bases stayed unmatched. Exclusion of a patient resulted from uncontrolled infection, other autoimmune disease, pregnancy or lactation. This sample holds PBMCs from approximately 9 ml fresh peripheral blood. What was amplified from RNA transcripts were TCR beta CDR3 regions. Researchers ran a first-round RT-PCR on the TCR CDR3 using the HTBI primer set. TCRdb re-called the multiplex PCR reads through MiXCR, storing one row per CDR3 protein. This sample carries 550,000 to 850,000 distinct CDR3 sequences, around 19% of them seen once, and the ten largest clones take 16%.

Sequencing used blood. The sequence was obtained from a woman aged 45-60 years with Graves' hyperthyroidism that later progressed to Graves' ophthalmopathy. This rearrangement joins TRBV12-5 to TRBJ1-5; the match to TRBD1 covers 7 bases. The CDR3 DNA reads TGTGCTAGTGGCTCGGACAGGCAGGGGGATCAGCCCCAGCATTTT. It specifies CASGSDRQGDQPQHF.